The clone carrying this T cell receptor beta chain was found a few times. Its antigen remains unidentified. This record belongs to a study of shared clonotypes between healthy human individuals. The study, taken as a whole, reports: Naive subsets tended to show greater estimated richness than memory subsets. There were few donors, and this limited the genetic and exposure-history diversity represented.

This CDR3 spans 14 amino acids. Germline lookup yields CDR1 GTSNPN and CDR2 SVGIG (reference sequence). Trimming pared 0 bases from V and 6 bases from J, leaving 14 bases between. Genomic DNA of every subset was divided equally among multiple immunoSEQ plates. Libraries were prepared by immunoSEQ multiplex PCR; TCRdb keeps only in-frame clonotypes and omits some of them. In the table there are roughly 2.6 million clones, approximately 94% of which are singletons. The sample comprised naive CD4+ T cells sorted from blood. Described subset: CD45RA+ positively selected. The chain employs TRBV30 and TRBJ1-1, with a possible D match to TRBD1 (6 bases). This TCR derives from a man between 18 and 35 years old in good health. CDR3 coding DNA: TGTGCCTGGAGTGTTAACCTCAGGGGCCCTGAAGCTTTCTTT. This gives the protein CAWSVNLRGPEAFF.